Below, 32 T cell receptor beta chains from the same sample are listed, as sequenced in a study of control samples from healthy donors and cancer patients. Profiled with immunoSEQ multiplex PCR; TCRdb holds only in-frame clones, not every one. The sample has roughly 84,000 clones, around 92% seen once. The source material was blood. Source of these receptors: a man aged 45-65 years in good health.

The chain employs TRBV5-1 and TRBJ1-6, with 9 bases identical to TRBD1. The CDR3 has 15 residues. The germline V gene has CDR1 SGHRS and CDR2 YFSETQ. J gave up 7 bases and V 5 bases, and 7 bases lay outside the gene matches. The CDR3: CASSIGGQGNSPLHF. Here the CDR3 DNA reads TGCGCCAGCAGTATTGGGGGACAGGGAAATTCACCCCTCCACTTT.

The rearrangement uses TRBV6-5 and TRBJ2-7, with 8 bases matching TRBD1. The CDR3 runs to 11 residues. The J segment lost 6 bases and the V segment lost 6 bases, leaving 1 base of the junction unmatched. CDR1 is MNHEY and CDR2 is SVGAGI in the germline V gene. CDR3 region: CASSQGAEQYF. CDR3 coding DNA: TGTGCCAGCAGCCAGGGGGCCGAGCAGTACTTC.

J is TRBJ2-5 and V is TRBV6-5, with D uncertain. From germline, CDR1 is MNHEY and CDR2 SVGAGI. V shed 3 bases and J shed 5 bases, with 4 bases lying between them. The CDR3 sequence is 11 residues long. This CDR3 is CASSYGETQYF. DNA for the CDR3: TGTGCCAGCAGTTATGGGGAGACCCAGTACTTC.

Details on this clone: Since a much larger clone is just one base distant, this may be a read error. The chain has TRBV2 and TRBJ1-5, with a weak D call TRBD1 (5 bases). CDR3 length equals 11 residues. Trimming removed 8 bases from V and 5 bases from J, with 7 bases in between. CDR1 and CDR2 (germline): SNHLY, FYNNEI. The CDR3, as DNA: TGTGCCAGCGGGGGGGATCAGCCCCAGCATTTT. As protein: CASGGDQPQHF. Together with reference TRBV2 and TRBJ1-5, the CDR3 gives the full variable domain: EPEVTQTPSHQVTQMGQEVILRCVPISNHLYFYWYRQILGQKVEFLVSFYNNEISEKSEIFDDQFSVERPDGSNFTLKIRSTKLEDSAMYFCASGGDQPQHFGDGTRLSIL.

This clone was found once. The chain links TRBV25-1 to TRBJ1-2; a weak D match, TRBD1 (6 bases). This CDR3 has 13 amino acids. Germline-derived CDR1 and CDR2 are MGHDK and SYGVNS. Trimming took 4 bases from V and 7 from J, leaving 13 bases between them. For the CDR3, the DNA is TGTGCCAGCAGTGCCCAGGGGCGGGTTGGCTACACCTTC. Encoded protein: CASSAQGRVGYTF.

Written as DNA, the CDR3 is TGTGCCAGCAGGGGACTAGCGGGGATAAGCTCCTACAATGAGCAGTTCTTC. Translated, it gives CASRGLAGISSYNEQFF. The V call is TRBV11-2, the J call TRBJ2-1, with 13 bases lining up with TRBD2. Germline CDR1 and CDR2: SGHAT and FQNNGV. This CDR3 spans 17 amino acids. V shed 6 bases and J 0 bases; nucleotides not matched to a gene: 5.

This clone appeared a few times. The chain carries TRBV5-1 and TRBJ2-3; 11 nucleotides align to TRBD2. Per the germline V gene, CDR1 is SGHRS and CDR2 is YFSETQ. The CDR3 has 16 residues. With 4 bases clipped from V and 2 bases from J, the junction kept 6 bases outside the gene matches. This CDR3 is CASSRVLAGDTDTQYF. The CDR3, as DNA: TGCGCCAGCAGCCGAGTACTAGCGGGGGACACAGATACGCAGTATTTT.

The CDR3, as DNA: TGTGCCAGCAGGGAGGCTGACCATCTCCGGGACCATCAGCCCCAGCATTTT. Protein: CASREADHLRDHQPQHF. The rearrangement links TRBV6-4 to TRBJ1-5, with D maybe TRBD1 (5 bases). Germline values: CDR1 MRHNA, CDR2 SNTAGT. The CDR3 loop spans 17 amino acids. Trimming cost V 6 bases and J 5 bases, with 23 bases left between them.

V gene TRBV5-1 combines with J gene TRBJ1-1; TRBD1 is a possible D gene (5 bases). The CDR3 extends over 13 amino acids. The V gene lost 7 bases and the J gene lost 0 bases, with 10 bases spanning the gap. Per the germline V gene, CDR1 is SGHRS and CDR2 is YFSETQ. CDR3 sequence reads: CASGTELNTEAFF. The CDR3, as DNA: TGCGCCAGCGGGACGGAATTGAACACTGAAGCTTTCTTT.

In its sample, this clone was seen once. The chain is built from TRBV4-1 and TRBJ2-2; D is perhaps TRBD1 (6 bases). The CDR3 covers 16 residues. The germline CDR1 and CDR2 sequences are MGHRA and YSYEKL. The V gene lost 6 bases and the J gene lost 1 base, with 15 bases spanning the gap. The CDR3 here is CASRGTGTKNTGELFF. The CDR3 nucleotides are TGCGCCAGCAGGGGGACCGGGACAAAGAACACCGGGGAGCTGTTTTTT.

The chain has TRBV29-1 and TRBJ2-7, with D possibly being TRBD1 (6 bases). The CDR3 consists of 12 residues. Germline V CDR1 and CDR2: SQVTM, ANQGSEA. V was pared by 4 bases and J by 2 bases, with 9 bases between. CDR3 in amino acids: CSVGRGPYEQYF. The CDR3 nucleotides are TGCAGCGTTGGCAGGGGCCCCTACGAGCAGTACTTC.

The chain uses TRBV5-1 and TRBJ2-3; 11 bases match TRBD2. V gave up 0 bases and J gave up 1 base; unmatched junction bases: 1. Germline V gene sequence: CDR1 SGHRS, CDR2 YFSETQ. This CDR3 is built from 16 residues. CDR3 amino acids: CASSLGLAGRTDTQYF. In nucleotides, the CDR3 is TGCGCCAGCAGCTTGGGACTAGCGGGGCGCACAGATACGCAGTATTTT. Variable domain in full (rest from reference TRBV5-1 and TRBJ2-3): KAGVTQTPRYLIKTRGQQVTLSCSPISGHRSVSWYQQTPGQGLQFLFEYFSETQRNKGNFPGRFSGRQFSNSRSEMNVSTLELGDSALYLCASSLGLAGRTDTQYFGPGTRLTVL.

The chain is built from TRBV19 and TRBJ2-2; no clear D. V lost 0 bases, J lost 4 bases, and 9 bases lay in between. Germline V gene lookup returns CDR1 LNHDA and CDR2 SQIVND (reference sequence). This CDR3 is 15 amino acids long. In DNA, the CDR3 is TGTGCCAGTAGTATAGACGGCGGCATCACCGGGGAGCTGTTTTTT. Protein product: CASSIDGGITGELFF.

The V gene is TRBV7-9, the J gene TRBJ1-5, with 7 bases that match TRBD1. Unmatched junction bases numbered 1, after V lost 0 bases and J lost 2 bases. The CDR3 is made up of 15 amino acids. The germline V gene encodes CDR1 SEHNR and CDR2 FQNEAQ (reference sequence). CDR3 sequence reads: CASSLAGTGNQPQHF. The CDR3 bases are TGTGCCAGCAGCTTAGCAGGGACAGGCAATCAGCCCCAGCATTTT.

The CDR3 coding sequence is TGTGCCAGCAGTGAATATGGTAGCAATCAGCCCCAGCATTTT. Translation gives CASSEYGSNQPQHF. This rearrangement joins TRBV6-1 to TRBJ1-5; D is unresolved. CDR1 and CDR2 (germline): MNHNS, SASEGT. The V gene lost 2 bases and the J gene lost 0 bases, with 5 bases spanning the gap. The CDR3 is made up of 14 amino acids.

V and J are TRBV5-6 and TRBJ1-2; D possibly corresponds to TRBD1 (5 bases). The CDR3 runs to 15 residues. Germline assignment: CDR1 SGHDT and CDR2 YYEEEE. V lost 4 bases and J 3 bases, leaving 16 bases between the germline ends. The CDR3 loop reads CASSLRPTGDYGYTF. The CDR3 nucleotides are TGTGCCAGCAGCCTCCGACCGACGGGGGACTATGGCTACACCTTC. The entire variable domain, with the rest obtained from reference TRBV5-6 and TRBJ1-2, is as follows: DAGVTQSPTHLIKTRGQQVTLRCSPKSGHDTVSWYQQALGQGPQFIFQYYEEEERQRGNFPDRFSGHQFPNYSSELNVNALLLGDSALYLCASSLRPTGDYGYTFGSGTRLTVV.

The chain couples TRBV7-2 to TRBJ1-1, with TRBD1 as a possible D gene (6 bases). The germline V and J ends were trimmed by 8 bases and 0 bases, with 10 bases remaining between them. The CDR3 extends over 13 amino acids. CDR1 SGHTA and CDR2 FQGNSA come from the germline V gene. CDR3 nucleotides: TGTGCCAGCGCACAGGGTCTGAACACTGAAGCTTTCTTT. It translates to CASAQGLNTEAFF.

The genes are TRBV25-1 and TRBJ1-5; no clear D. Germline CDR1 reads MGHDK; CDR2 reads SYGVNS. Trimming shortened V by 3 bases and J by 9 bases, and 9 bases separated the two germline ends. The CDR3 extends over 12 amino acids. In DNA, the CDR3 is TGTGCCAGCAGTGAGCAGGAGGGGCCCCAGCATTTT. This translates into CASSEQEGPQHF.

The rearrangement joins TRBV25-1 to TRBJ1-2; D gene ambiguous. The length of the CDR3 is 13 residues. The germline V gene has CDR1 MGHDK and CDR2 SYGVNS. V was cut by 5 bases and J by 0 bases, with 7 bases left in between. The CDR3 bases are TGTGCCAGCAGTACGACTACTAACTATGGCTACACCTTC. Translated, it gives CASSTTTNYGYTF.

The chain employs TRBV6-6 and TRBJ1-6, with D hard to call. This CDR3 contains 16 residues. Germline CDR1 is MNHNY and CDR2 is SVGAGI (reference sequence). Deletions cut 3 bases from V and 8 bases from J, with 17 bases between. CDR3 DNA sequence: TGTGCCAGCAGTTATCCAGGCCCCCTTGAGGATTCACCCCTCCACTTT. Translating it yields CASSYPGPLEDSPLHF.

V gene TRBV6-2 or TRBV6-3 combines with J gene TRBJ2-7, with unresolved D. Germline loops: CDR1 MNHEY, CDR2 SVGEGT. This CDR3 has 12 amino acids. V gave up 5 bases and J gave up 4 bases, with 9 bases separating them. In DNA form, the CDR3 reads TGTGCCAGCAGTCCCAGTGGGTACGAGCAGTACTTC. Translated: CASSPSGYEQYF.

This clone is a singleton in its sample. The chain combines TRBV10-3 with TRBJ1-6, with D possibly TRBD1 on 6 matching bases. Trimming removed 0 bases from V and 6 bases from J, with 9 bases in between. CDR1 is ENHRY and CDR2 is SYGVKD in the germline V gene. The CDR3 length is 15 residues. CDR3 sequence reads: CAISESQGSNSPLHF. CDR3 bases: TGTGCCATCAGTGAGTCCCAGGGGAGTAATTCACCCCTCCACTTT.

This CDR3 reads CASSTRTGVTDTQYF. CDR3 in DNA: TGTGCCAGCAGCACCCGGACAGGGGTGACAGATACGCAGTATTTT. V and J are TRBV14 and TRBJ2-3; 9 nucleotides match TRBD1. J lost 3 bases, V lost 5 bases, and 6 bases had no gene match. This CDR3 has 15 amino acids. The germline V gene has CDR1 SGHDN and CDR2 FVKESK.

The chain employs TRBV3-1 (or the pseudogene TRBV3-2) and TRBJ1-6; D unresolved. Trimming removed 2 bases from V and 7 bases from J, with 15 bases in between. Germline V gene data show CDR1 as LGHDT and CDR2 as YNNKEL (reference sequence). The CDR3 is 16 residues long. This chain's CDR3 is CASSQRRGRLNSPLHF. CDR3 DNA sequence: TGTGCCAGCAGCCAACGTCGCGGCCGCTTGAATTCACCCCTCCACTTT.

This chain joins TRBV29-1 and TRBJ2-1; unclear D gene. The CDR3 loop spans 15 amino acids. Deletions cut 6 bases from V and 3 bases from J, with 18 bases between. Germline CDR1 SQVTM, CDR2 ANQGSEA. The CDR3 DNA follows: TGCAGCGTGGGATACCTGTTGGGGTTCTACAATGAGCAGTTCTTC. It yields the protein CSVGYLLGFYNEQFF.

The CDR3 DNA reads TGCGCCAGCAGCCAAGATGTATCGGCATCAGGGGAGGAAAAACTGTTTTTT. Its translation is CASSQDVSASGEEKLFF. The rearrangement uses TRBV4-3 and TRBJ1-4; maybe TRBD1 (6 bases). V was pared by 0 bases and J by 8 bases, with 19 bases between. Germline assignment: CDR1 LGHNA and CDR2 YSLEER. The CDR3 contains 17 residues.

The chain carries TRBV11-2 and TRBJ2-3; the match to TRBD2 covers 11 bases. The V and J ends lost 2 bases and 7 bases, in that order; junction bases with no gene match: 8. Germline V gene data show CDR1 as SGHAT and CDR2 as FQNNGV. The CDR3 consists of 16 residues. For the CDR3, the DNA is TGTGCCAGCAGCTTAACTAGCGGGGGTTCAATATATACGCAGTATTTT. It translates to CASSLTSGGSIYTQYF.

In its sample, this clone was seen once. The CDR3 nucleotides read TGTGCCAGCAGTCCCGGGGGCACAGATACGCAGTATTTT. It specifies CASSPGGTDTQYF. V and J are TRBV27 and TRBJ2-3, with D tentatively TRBD2 (5 bases). The length of the CDR3 is 13 residues. Between the trimmed V and J ends, which lost 5 bases and 1 base, there was a span of 7 bases. Germline lookup yields CDR1 MNHEY and CDR2 SMNVEV (reference sequence).

The chain combines TRBV4-1 with TRBJ2-4; 7 bases are a match to TRBD1. The CDR3 loop spans 19 amino acids. The junction had 11 bases not matched to a gene; V was cut back by 0 bases and J by 0 bases. Germline V gene lookup returns CDR1 MGHRA and CDR2 YSYEKL. The CDR3 region is CASSQEKGQSYVAKNIQYF. As DNA, the CDR3 is TGCGCCAGCAGCCAAGAAAAGGGACAGTCCTACGTAGCCAAAAACATTCAGTACTTC.

The rearrangement links TRBV19 to TRBJ1-1, with D uncertain. The V end lost 6 bases, the J end lost 8 bases, and 13 bases lay between the germline ends. Germline V gene lookup returns CDR1 LNHDA and CDR2 SQIVND (reference sequence). This CDR3 has 12 residues. CDR3 sequence: CASSLKPREAFF. The DNA of the CDR3 is TGTGCCAGTAGCCTTAAGCCCAGGGAAGCTTTCTTT.

This clone was found once. The chain has TRBV6-1 and TRBJ2-5, with D perhaps being TRBD1 or TRBD2 (6 bases each). V was clipped by 2 bases and J by 7 bases, with 20 bases between them. There are 16 residues in the CDR3. CDR1 is MNHNS, CDR2 SASEGT, per germline. DNA of the CDR3: TGTGCCAGCAGTGAATATCCCGGACAGCGGGCCGGGACCCAGTACTTC. Residues: CASSEYPGQRAGTQYF.

The rearrangement links TRBV6-4 to TRBJ1-2; no clear D gene. V lost 3 bases, J lost 2 bases, and 7 bases lay in between. The germline V gene has CDR1 MRHNA and CDR2 SNTAGT. This CDR3 contains 13 residues. CDR3 in DNA: TGTGCCAGCAGTGAGGGCCTAAACTATGGCTACACCTTC. Protein product: CASSEGLNYGYTF.